This TCR beta chain was identified in a study of T cells in Graves' hyperthyroidism and ophthalmopathy (dated by TCRdb to the late 2010s). Regarding the research as a whole: Peripheral blood samples were taken at initial diagnosis, before any treatment was given. For training and testing, the roughly 100 patients in the discovery cohort were randomly divided in a 7:3 ratio. After blood sampling, hyperthyroidism patients were treated with methimazole at a starting dose of 30 mg daily, and ophthalmopathy patients were treated with high-dose intravenous methylprednisolone. TCR Vbeta CDR3 sequencing of approximately 140 peripheral blood samples (roughly 41 ophthalmopathy, 75 hyperthyroidism and roughly 17 progressor patients) is reported in the paper. In about 6 Graves' hyperthyroidism patients, the study also compared T-cell repertoires from thyroid tissue with T-cell repertoires from blood. Whether ophthalmopathy could be predicted prospectively was tested in an independent validation cohort made up of 18 hyperthyroidism patients plus 17 patients who later progressed to ophthalmopathy. TCR V-J signatures able to tell the groups apart were searched for in a discovery cohort of 90 to 100 patients, of whom approximately 40 had Graves' ophthalmopathy and 57 had stable Graves' hyperthyroidism. Overall study outcomes, separate from this receptor: Ophthalmopathy was separated from stable hyperthyroidism by a 13 V-J signature model, with approximately 85% sensitivity and roughly 81% specificity obtained in cross-validation and 80%/75% obtained in testing. In validation, progression to ophthalmopathy was predicted by the model with around 70% sensitivity and under 85% specificity, a median of approximately 6.5 months before onset. Sample size was not statistically predetermined, and investigators were not blinded to group allocation. Most expanded thyroid clonotypes (frequency above 0.001) were also found in blood, which suggests that blood repertoires may mirror thyroid immune responses.

The germline V gene (reference sequence) specifies LGHDT as CDR1 and YNNKEL as CDR2. Measured from the cysteine to the phenylalanine, the CDR3 is 15 residues long. The sequence is cut down to CDR3 DNA, 45 bases in frame from base 1. Clipping removes 4 bases from V and 8 bases from J, with 8 as the unmatched junction base count. This clonotype came up many times. Which antigen it targets is not known. No much larger clone is present one base from it, and per-base qualities are unavailable. Stable Graves' hyperthyroidism was defined as no progression to ophthalmopathy during 18 months of follow-up. Hyperthyroidism patients were newly diagnosed, had a disease duration of under 2 months, and were aged 18 to 65 years. Any patient with an uncontrolled infection, another autoimmune disease, pregnancy or lactation was excluded. Diagnoses were based on clinical symptoms, serum thyroxine and TRAb, thyroid ultrasound and orbital computed tomography. PBMCs were separated from 7.5 to 10 ml of fresh peripheral blood using Ficoll-Paque density gradient centrifugation. Trizol reagent was used to extract total RNA, and RNA quality was then checked on an Agilent 2100 Bioanalyzer.

Amplification of TCR beta CDR3 regions was carried out from RNA transcripts. A first-round RT-PCR of the TCR CDR3 used the HTBI primer set with the Qiagen OneStep RT-PCR kit. Libraries were constructed in a second round of multiplex PCR, after which size selection and purification were carried out. Sequencing of the libraries was done on an Illumina HiSeq2000 using paired-end 100 bp reads. In the paper's pipeline: Raw data were processed with SOAPnuke, discarding reads with adapters, uncalled bases, mean Phred below 15, or no exact constant-primer or identifier match. High-quality paired reads were merged using COPE v1.2.5, and each unique nucleotide sequence was defined as a clonotype. MiTCR v1.1 was used to align clonotypes to the IMGT TRBV, TRBD and TRBJ reference segments. Analysis was restricted to V-J combinations with a frequency above 0.0001, which covered 98% to 99.2% of repertoires. The TCS score was defined as F50 (clonal expansion) divided by E x V (chaos), with BLOSUM62-based TCRdist calculated between CDR3 peptides within each V-J. Welch's t-statistics and random forest reduced around 510 V-J features to 13, which were used in a naive Bayes classifier (R e1071). Through fastp at Q25 and MiXCR, TCRdb rebuilt clones from the public reads, retaining in-frame beta chains. Rows are combined by CDR3 protein, so each entry shows the most common genes and DNA. The V and J calls reflect TCRdb's pipeline rather than the authors' work. The sample includes 300,000 to 450,000 distinct CDR3 sequences, with more than 11% observed a single time. The top ten constitute about 11% of the sample.

The V and J genes are TRBV3-1 and TRBJ2-1; a stretch of 10 junction bases matches TRBD2. This sequence was found in a woman aged 55-69 years with Graves' hyperthyroidism. The sequenced material came from blood. The nucleotide sequence is TGTGCCAGCAGCCGTCTAGCGGGAGTGGTTGATGAGCAGTTCTTC. Translated, it gives CASSRLAGVVDEQFF.